The TCR beta chain described here comes from a study of OX40 agonist ivuxolimab in advanced cancers. Libraries were prepared by immunoSEQ multiplex PCR; TCRdb keeps only in-frame clonotypes and omits some of them. Of tens of thousands of clones listed, 88% were seen once; the top ten hold approximately 0.67%. V lost 4 bases and J 4 bases, leaving 17 bases between the germline ends. This CDR3 is 16 amino acids long. Germline CDR1 reads SGHNT; CDR2 reads YYREEE (reference sequence). V is TRBV5-4 and J is TRBJ2-2, with D perhaps given as TRBD1 or TRBD2 (5 bases each). Source: CD4+ or CD8+ T cells sorted from blood, taken in a trial of the OX40 agonist ivuxolimab. The TCR originated in an adult with an advanced solid tumor such as melanoma, head and neck, liver or kidney cancer. The CDR3 sequence is CASSRWVGAVTGELFF. CDR3 nucleotides: TGTGCCAGCAGCCGCTGGGTCGGGGCGGTCACCGGGGAGCTGTTTTTT.